What follows is one T cell receptor (beta chain) and its context. Its antigen is still unknown. Libraries were prepared by immunoSEQ multiplex PCR; TCRdb keeps only in-frame clonotypes and omits some of them. The sample consists of about 63,000 clones, roughly nine tenths of them appearing once. The data were taken from a study of cytomegalovirus exposure and HLA in healthy donors. Study findings and constraints: Most sequenced TCRs were rare (though some public TCRs occurred in many donors). Subsequent analysis showed first-cohort TCR clusters tending to co-occur in 120 validation repertoires.

The receptor's source is a woman younger than 35 in good health and CMV-seronegative. Sequencing input: PBMCs.

The CDR3 reads CASSLLQRGAVTQYF. CDR3 in DNA: TGTGCCAGCAGTTTATTACAGCGGGGGGCCGTTACGCAGTATTTT. V usage is TRBV28 and J usage is TRBJ2-3; 9 positions match TRBD2. This CDR3 is 15 amino acids long. Germline CDR1 MDHEN, CDR2 SYDVKM. V shed 1 base and J 8 bases; nucleotides not matched to a gene: 7.